Listed below are T cell receptor beta chains from one sample, sequenced in a study of cytomegalovirus exposure and HLA in healthy donors. Only in-frame clones appear in the TCRdb table, and some are missing; sequencing was by immunoSEQ multiplex PCR. The sample consists of about 110,000 clones, around 70% of them appearing once. Sequencing was carried out using PBMCs. These receptors were taken from a boy aged 5-17 years in good health and CMV-seronegative. The conserved cysteine and the conserved F or W are not part of the CDR3 here. The order of the fields is clone size, V gene, CDR3 protein. Clone size is given for some rows only: seen once, a few or many times, or a class if the clone is expanded.

-	TRBV10-3	AISNLAGGPYEQY
-	TRBV19	ASESSGAAYNEQF
-	TRBV7-9	ASSLTQGAYGYP
-	TRBV27	ASRGGWNNSPLH
-	TRBV7-8	ASSLYFSGLPNTEAF
few	TRBV5-1	ASSPPLAGGPQETQY
few	TRBV11-3	ASSSGDLYEQY
-	TRBV4-3	ASRLGRDTEAF
-	TRBV6-5	ASSWDRGTGELF
few	TRBV6-5	ASSPAGNTEAF
few	TRBV7-2	ASRPGITEAF
few	TRBV30	AWSVLGNIQY
-	TRBV7-9	ASSDNREGVYGYT
few	TRBV5-1	ASSIGTGFGYT
-	TRBV28	ASSLWGQGGNQPQH
once	TRBV5-1	ASSLTGGHYEQY
-	TRBV30	AWSVLQGIRGGYT
-	TRBV9	ASSVDSGMETQY
-	TRBV7-9	ASSLRQGREKLF
-	TRBV2	ASGGLSTDTQY
-	TRBV5-1	ASSLTGQQPQH
-	TRBV28	ASSLPGYGYT
-	TRBV11-2	ASSLLRTVTYEQY
few	TRBV25-1	ASSEFGLFTDTQY
-	TRBV5-6	ASEDRGFYEQY
-	TRBV12-5	ASGLAYTQTGHPYEQY
-	TRBV5-6	ASTLIGGSDTGELF
-	TRBV6-1	ASSEGVYEQY
once	TRBV4-1	ASSHFPTGNTGELF
few	TRBV6-1	ASSATGISSNQPQH
-	TRBV4-3	ASSQVWASGGAGDTQY
-	TRBV5-4	ASSRGGGTENTGELF
-	TRBV6-5	ASSGKGGRGYGYT
-	TRBV6-4	ARNGKRRMAKNIQY
few	TRBV10-1	ASSDSGEGTKNIQY
-	TRBV6-6	ASSSPSRRTDTQY